This TCR beta chain appears in the sequencing data of a study of cytomegalovirus exposure and HLA in healthy donors. For the study at large: Approximately 81% of more than 300 genotyped donors fell in the Caucasian-associated ancestry cluster.

Study-level findings and limits: Sequencing likely generated an artifact that appeared as a cluster of highly shared sequence variants.

The ends were cut back, 3 bases at V and 0 bases at J, with 8 bases in the middle. Germline lookup yields CDR1 GTSNPN and CDR2 SVGIG (reference sequence). CDR3 length equals 13 residues. This clone was seen just once. No antigen is known for it. The PCR made use of 60 Vbeta and 13 Jbeta primers. The table came from immunoSEQ multiplex PCR; TCRdb's copy has only in-frame clones and leaves some out. The sample lists roughly 110,000 clones, around 74% seen once, with 14% in the top ten. The source is a woman in her thirties or forties in good health and CMV-seropositive. The V and J genes are TRBV30 and TRBJ1-1; D gene unclear. Sequenced material: PBMCs. CDR3 DNA: TGTGCCTGGAGCGTCGAGATGAACACTGAAGCTTTCTTT. Translating gives CAWSVEMNTEAFF.